The sequence of this TCR beta chain was determined in a study of T cells after yellow fever vaccination. This clonotype showed up just a few times. MiXCR, run by TCRdb on the 5' RACE reads, gives a single entry per CDR3 protein. The data show 300,000 to 400,000 distinct CDR3 sequences, 6.2% seen once. The material sequenced was PBMCs, taken 5 days after the yellow fever booster vaccination. The origin of this receptor is a young man who received the YFV17D yellow fever vaccine.

The chain's CDR3 is CASTQPVTGVFANTGELFF. CDR3 nucleotide sequence: TGCGCCAGCACCCAACCCGTGACAGGAGTTTTCGCGAACACCGGGGAGCTGTTTTTT. V gene TRBV23-1 combines with J gene TRBJ2-2; the D gene is possibly TRBD1 (6 bases). TRBV23-1 is flagged as an ORF with uncertain function. The CDR3 length is 19 residues. Trimming removed 7 bases at V and 0 bases at J, with 24 bases between.